These 24 T cell receptor beta chains came from one sample sequenced in a study of glioma-infiltrating T cells after dendritic cell vaccination. Time point in this sample: after dendritic cell vaccination, including at tumor progression/relapse. The repertoire was sequenced with immunoSEQ multiplex PCR; TCRdb's copy has only in-frame clones and lacks some. The table records roughly 56,000 clones, roughly 84% of them present only once. This specimen was blood, taken after dendritic cell vaccination. The receptors derive from a human donor with glioblastoma.

A remark on this clone: Relative to the germline gene, one junction end is altered; a read error may explain this. This chain links TRBV5-1 with TRBJ2-7, with 8 bases lining up with TRBD2. The CDR3 covers 15 residues. Germline-derived CDR1 and CDR2 are SGHRS and YFSETQ. The CDR3 sequence is CASSLDSSGAFGLVF. The CDR3 bases are TGCGCCAGCAGCTTGGATAGTAGCGGGGCTTTCGGTCTTGTTTTC.

V and J are TRBV30 and TRBJ2-5; D is perhaps TRBD2 (5 bases). The CDR3 length is 14 residues. V was shortened by 0 bases and J by 1 base, with 9 bases between the two germline ends. Germline CDR1 GTSNPN, CDR2 SVGIG (reference sequence). DNA for the CDR3: TGTGCCTGGAGTGTTGGCGGGTTCCAAGAGACCCAGTACTTC. Protein: CAWSVGGFQETQYF. Combining the CDR3 with reference TRBV30 and TRBJ2-5 gives the whole variable domain SQTIHQWPATLVQPVGSPLSLECTVEGTSNPNLYWYRQAAGRGLQLLFYSVGIGQISSEVPQNLSASRPQDRQFILSSKKLLLSDSGFYLCAWSVGGFQETQYFGPGTRLLVL.

V and J are TRBV10-3 and TRBJ2-7, with D possibly being TRBD2 (6 bases). CDR1 ENHRY and CDR2 SYGVKD come from the germline V gene. V lost 11 bases and J lost 7, with 15 bases in between. The CDR3 runs 11 residues. The CDR3 DNA reads TGTGCCTGCCGGGTAAGCGGGGAGCAGTACTTC. Translation gives CACRVSGEQYF.

This clone was counted only a few times. The rearrangement links TRBV19 to TRBJ2-2, with 12 bases aligning to TRBD2. Per germline, CDR1 LNHDA and CDR2 SQIVND (reference sequence). The CDR3 is made up of 16 amino acids. Unmatched junction bases numbered 1, after V lost 4 bases and J lost 1 base. Written as DNA, the CDR3 is TGTGCCAGTAGTACGACTAGCGGGGGGAACACCGGGGAGCTGTTTTTT. Translating gives CASSTTSGGNTGELFF.

Only a few counts were recorded for this clone. The genes are TRBV5-6 and TRBJ1-1; 8 nucleotides agree with TRBD1. Germline CDR1 and CDR2: SGHDT and YYEEEE. Trimming cost V 0 bases and J 1 base; bases outside gene matches: 5. This CDR3 is built from 16 residues. The CDR3 loop is CASSLDRGGWNTEAFF. CDR3 sequence (DNA): TGTGCCAGCAGCTTGGACAGGGGGGGATGGAACACTGAAGCTTTCTTT.

This clone was seen a handful of times. The rearrangement links TRBV5-6 to TRBJ2-3; 9 bases fit TRBD2. The J segment lost 8 bases and the V segment lost 0 bases, leaving 7 bases of the junction unmatched. This CDR3 is 15 amino acids long. CDR1 is SGHDT and CDR2 is YYEEEE in the germline V gene. The CDR3 DNA reads TGTGCCAGCAGCTTGGAGTCGCGGGGGGGCGGTACGCAGTATTTT. Protein product: CASSLESRGGGTQYF.

The chain couples TRBV6-5 to TRBJ2-7; TRBD2 might be the D (7 bases). CDR3 length: 12 residues. With 11 bases removed from V and 4 bases from J, the gap between germline ends came to 15 bases. Per germline, CDR1 MNHEY and CDR2 SVGAGI. CDR3 coding DNA: TGTGCCGTCCGGGGGGCCATTTACGAGCAGTACTTC. Translation: CAVRGAIYEQYF.

This chain uses TRBV14 with TRBJ2-2, with D possibly TRBD2 on 5 matching bases. This CDR3 is built from 13 residues. The V gene lost 4 bases and the J gene lost 5 bases, with 8 bases spanning the gap. The germline V gene encodes CDR1 SGHDN and CDR2 FVKESK. This CDR3 is CASSPRTTGELFF. CDR3 nucleotides: TGTGCCAGCAGCCCGAGGACTACCGGGGAGCTGTTTTTT.

As DNA, the CDR3 is TGTGCCAGCAGCGTCGGTGGACAGGGGTCTAACTATGGCTACACCTTC. Translation: CASSVGGQGSNYGYTF. The chain links TRBV28 to TRBJ1-2; 9 nucleotides align to TRBD1. The CDR3 loop spans 16 amino acids. Per germline, CDR1 MDHEN and CDR2 SYDVKM. V trimming: 6 bases; J trimming: 0 bases; junction bases outside the gene matches: 8.

V gene TRBV10-3 combines with J gene TRBJ1-1, with D hard to call. CDR3 length: 14 residues. V lost 5 bases, J lost 3 bases, and 13 bases lay in between. Germline loops: CDR1 ENHRY, CDR2 SYGVKD. DNA for the CDR3: TGTGCCATCAGTCCCCGGGAGGATGACACTGAAGCTTTCTTT. Translating it yields CAISPREDDTEAFF.

The chain combines TRBV5-1 with TRBJ2-5, with 8 bases fitting TRBD1. Per germline, CDR1 SGHRS and CDR2 YFSETQ. After removal of 0 bases from V and 5 bases from J, the junction contained 9 bases not matched to a gene. This CDR3 has 16 amino acids. The CDR3 DNA follows: TGCGCCAGCAGCTTGGACGGTGACAGGGGTTGGGAGACCCAGTACTTC. Translating it yields CASSLDGDRGWETQYF.

The sample holds one count of this clone. The V and J genes are TRBV10-3 and TRBJ1-1; 9 positions match TRBD1. Losses at the gene ends were 6 bases for V and 4 bases for J; bases not matched to a gene: 0. The length of the CDR3 is 12 residues. Germline-derived CDR1 and CDR2 are ENHRY and SYGVKD. The CDR3 bases are TGTGCCATCAGGGACAGGGGCACTGAAGCTTTCTTT. This gives the protein CAIRDRGTEAFF.

This rearrangement joins TRBV25-1 to TRBJ1-1; D is perhaps TRBD1 (5 bases). The CDR3 contains 16 residues. The V end lost 3 bases, the J end lost 4 bases, and 18 bases lay between the germline ends. CDR1 is MGHDK, CDR2 SYGVNS, per germline. The chain's CDR3 is CASSDPMGGGVTEAFF. In DNA, the CDR3 is TGTGCCAGCAGTGACCCCATGGGGGGAGGGGTCACTGAAGCTTTCTTT.

The rearrangement joins TRBV5-1 to TRBJ2-3; TRBD2 is a possible D gene (6 bases). With 1 base removed from V and 0 bases from J, the gap between germline ends came to 12 bases. The V gene's germline CDR1 is SGHRS and CDR2 YFSETQ. The CDR3 is 16 amino acids. CDR3 nucleotides: TGCGCCAGCAGCTTGAATAGCCGGGGGAGCACAGATACGCAGTATTTT. Translated: CASSLNSRGSTDTQYF. Variable domain in full (rest from reference TRBV5-1 and TRBJ2-3): KAGVTQTPRYLIKTRGQQVTLSCSPISGHRSVSWYQQTPGQGLQFLFEYFSETQRNKGNFPGRFSGRQFSNSRSEMNVSTLELGDSALYLCASSLNSRGSTDTQYFGPGTRLTVL.

The V gene is TRBV9, the J gene TRBJ2-3, with TRBD2 matching over 10 bases. J lost 5 bases, V lost 3 bases, and 6 bases had no gene match. The CDR3 length is 15 residues. CDR1 SGDLS and CDR2 YYNGEE come from the germline V gene. In DNA, the CDR3 is TGTGCCAGCAGCGCTAGCGGGGGCCCCCAAGATACGCAGTATTTT. Its translation: CASSASGGPQDTQYF.

This sequence joins TRBV7-9 and TRBJ1-3; TRBD1 matches at 8 bases. Germline V gene sequence: CDR1 SEHNR, CDR2 FQNEAQ (reference sequence). J gave up 0 bases and V 5 bases, and 3 bases lay outside the gene matches. The CDR3 contains 15 residues. This CDR3 reads CASSLDRGSGNTIYF. CDR3 DNA sequence: TGTGCCAGCAGCCTTGACAGGGGCTCTGGAAACACCATATATTTT.

The chain uses TRBV5-1 and TRBJ2-1, with 15 bases matching TRBD2. Per germline, CDR1 SGHRS and CDR2 YFSETQ. This CDR3 contains 15 residues. The junction had 3 bases not matched to a gene; V was cut back by 4 bases and J by 7 bases. The chain's CDR3 is CASSAGLAGGNEQFF. In nucleotides, the CDR3 is TGCGCCAGCAGCGCGGGACTAGCGGGGGGAAATGAGCAGTTCTTC.

This rearrangement joins TRBV7-2 to TRBJ1-5, with D possibly TRBD1 on 6 matching bases. Germline V gene data show CDR1 as SGHTA and CDR2 as FQGNSA. Deletions cut 1 base from V and 6 bases from J, with 13 bases between. The length of the CDR3 is 15 residues. The CDR3 here is CASSLGQGLGQPQHF. CDR3 in DNA: TGTGCCAGCAGCTTAGGTCAGGGGTTGGGTCAGCCCCAGCATTTT.

V is TRBV9 and J is TRBJ1-2, with 9 bases identical to TRBD1. CDR1 SGDLS and CDR2 YYNGEE come from the germline V gene. V trimming: 6 bases; J trimming: 4 bases; junction bases outside the gene matches: 10. The CDR3 loop spans 15 amino acids. Here the CDR3 DNA reads TGTGCCAGCACCCTACGGGGACAGGGCGGCTATGGCTACACCTTC. It codes for CASTLRGQGGYGYTF.

This clone came up once. V and J are TRBV14 and TRBJ2-1; 11 bases match TRBD2. CDR3 length equals 15 residues. V gave up 3 bases and J gave up 3 bases; unmatched junction bases: 1. Germline V gene data show CDR1 as SGHDN and CDR2 as FVKESK. The CDR3 is CASSQLAGGYNEQFF. DNA for the CDR3: TGTGCCAGCAGCCAGCTAGCGGGGGGCTACAATGAGCAGTTCTTC. Full variable domain (missing parts from reference TRBV14 and TRBJ2-1): EAGVTQFPSHSVIEKGQTVTLRCDPISGHDNLYWYRRVMGKEIKFLLHFVKESKQDESGMPNNRFLAERTGGTYSTLKVQPAELEDSGVYFCASSQLAGGYNEQFFGPGTRLTVL.

The chain carries TRBV7-2 and TRBJ2-1, with D possibly matching TRBD2 (6 bases). Germline values: CDR1 SGHTA, CDR2 FQGNSA. V lost 5 bases and J 7 bases, leaving 12 bases between the germline ends. The CDR3 extends over 13 amino acids. CDR3 protein: CASSPGLRNEQFF. The CDR3 region has the DNA TGTGCCAGCAGCCCGGGACTTCGAAATGAGCAGTTCTTC. Looking up the rest from reference TRBV7-2 and TRBJ2-1 gives the full variable domain: GAGVSQSPSNKVTEKGKDVELRCDPISGHTALYWYRQSLGQGLEFLIYFQGNSAPDKSGLPSDRFSAERTGGSVSTLTIQRTQQEDSAVYLCASSPGLRNEQFFGPGTRLTVL.

The V call is TRBV7-9, the J call TRBJ2-7; TRBD1 aligns across 12 bases. The CDR3 length is 15 residues. V shed 4 bases, J shed 4 bases, and the junction held 5 bases outside the gene matches. Germline V gives CDR1 SEHNR, CDR2 FQNEAQ (reference sequence). The CDR3 spells CASSSGTGGAYEQYF. In DNA form, the CDR3 reads TGTGCCAGCAGCTCCGGGACAGGGGGCGCGTACGAGCAGTACTTC.

The J gene is TRBJ2-5, the V gene TRBV4-3, with 8 bases lining up with TRBD2. V was pared by 3 bases and J by 5 bases, with 8 bases of the junction left unmatched. The CDR3 contains 15 residues. Germline values: CDR1 LGHNA, CDR2 YSLEER. The CDR3 DNA sequence: TGCGCCAGCAGCCAGCTCGGGGGGGCCCAGGAGACCCAGTACTTC. It is translated as CASSQLGGAQETQYF.

CDR3 nucleotide sequence: TGTGCCAGCGACAGGGGGTTCACAGATACGCAGTATTTT. Translating it yields CASDRGFTDTQYF. The chain links TRBV6-1 to TRBJ2-3; TRBD1 aligns across 9 bases. The germline CDR1 and CDR2 sequences are MNHNS and SASEGT. The length of the CDR3 is 13 residues. J lost 2 bases, V lost 8 bases, and 2 bases had no gene match.